Listed below are T cell receptor beta chains from one sample, sequenced in a study of shared clonotypes between healthy human individuals. Clones were read by immunoSEQ multiplex PCR, and TCRdb kept only the in-frame ones, dropping some. The repertoire holds about half a million clones, 79% seen once, with around 12% in the top ten. Sequenced material: PBMCs. The source is a woman aged 40 to 55 in good health. Some clones in this sample may be carry-over from other donors' samples. CDR3s include the opening cysteine and the closing phenylalanine or tryptophan. Fields, in order: D gene, clone size, J gene, CDR3 length, V gene, CDR3 protein, CDR3 DNA. The D gene is left open where the match is weak. Clone size, where shown, is once, few, many, or a class for clones that have expanded.

d_gene: -
abundance: -
j_gene: TRBJ2-7
len: 14
v_gene: TRBV27
CDR3aa: CASSLRSYSYEQYF
CDR3nt: TGTGCCAGCAGTTTAAGATCCTACTCCTACGAGCAGTACTTC

d_gene: -
abundance: -
j_gene: TRBJ2-7
len: 14
v_gene: TRBV5-4
CDR3aa: CASSSAEGGNEQYF
CDR3nt: TGTGCCAGCAGCTCGGCGGAGGGCGGGAACGAGCAGTACTTC

d_gene: TRBD1
abundance: -
j_gene: TRBJ2-2
len: 15
v_gene: TRBV6-6
CDR3aa: CASNRQGLRTGELFF
CDR3nt: TGTGCCAGCAATCGACAGGGGTTGCGCACCGGGGAGCTGTTTTTT

d_gene: TRBD1
abundance: -
j_gene: TRBJ2-2
len: 17
v_gene: TRBV5-1
CDR3aa: CASSSTGTGYGTGELFF
CDR3nt: TGCGCCAGCAGTTCCACCGGGACAGGGTATGGCACCGGGGAGCTGTTTTTT

d_gene: TRBD1
abundance: -
j_gene: TRBJ2-1
len: 14
v_gene: TRBV5-5
CDR3aa: CASSFGRGNNEQFF
CDR3nt: TGTGCCAGCAGCTTTGGCAGGGGGAACAATGAGCAGTTCTTC

d_gene: -
abundance: -
j_gene: TRBJ2-7
len: 16
v_gene: TRBV5-1
CDR3aa: CASSFRTSGFIHEQYF
CDR3nt: TGCGCCAGCAGCTTCCGGACTTCGGGGTTTATCCACGAGCAGTACTTC

d_gene: TRBD2
abundance: -
j_gene: TRBJ2-1
len: 14
v_gene: TRBV29-1
CDR3aa: CSGRLAGVYNEQFF
CDR3nt: TGCAGCGGTAGACTAGCGGGAGTCTACAATGAGCAGTTCTTC

d_gene: -
abundance: -
j_gene: TRBJ2-7
len: 12
v_gene: TRBV7-8
CDR3aa: CASSPARIGQYF
CDR3nt: TGTGCCAGCAGCCCCGCCAGAATCGGGCAGTACTTC

d_gene: TRBD1
abundance: -
j_gene: TRBJ2-7
len: 14
v_gene: TRBV6-6
CDR3aa: CASSWADRDYEQYF
CDR3nt: TGTGCCAGCAGTTGGGCAGACAGGGACTACGAGCAGTACTTC

d_gene: -
abundance: -
j_gene: TRBJ2-7
len: 13
v_gene: TRBV5-6
CDR3aa: CASSLGQSYEQYF
CDR3nt: TGTGCCAGCAGCTTGGGACAGAGCTACGAGCAGTACTTC

d_gene: TRBD1
abundance: -
j_gene: TRBJ2-5
len: 15
v_gene: TRBV11-2
CDR3aa: CASSLAGTGQETQYF
CDR3nt: TGTGCCAGCAGCTTAGCTGGGACAGGGCAAGAGACCCAGTACTTC

d_gene: TRBD1
abundance: -
j_gene: TRBJ2-5
len: 14
v_gene: TRBV15
CDR3aa: CATSGNRGGETQYF
CDR3nt: TGTGCCACCAGCGGGAACAGGGGTGGTGAGACCCAGTACTTC

d_gene: -
abundance: -
j_gene: TRBJ2-1
len: 15
v_gene: TRBV7-2
CDR3aa: CASSFFQGSYNEQFF
CDR3nt: TGTGCCAGCAGCTTTTTCCAGGGGTCCTACAATGAGCAGTTCTTC

d_gene: -
abundance: -
j_gene: TRBJ1-1
len: 14
v_gene: TRBV27
CDR3aa: CASSFARTGTEAFF
CDR3nt: TGTGCCAGCAGTTTTGCCAGAACGGGCACTGAAGCTTTCTTT

d_gene: -
abundance: -
j_gene: TRBJ2-1
len: 14
v_gene: TRBV9
CDR3aa: CASSDPRGGDEQFF
CDR3nt: TGTGCCAGCAGCGACCCGAGGGGAGGCGATGAGCAGTTCTTC

d_gene: -
abundance: -
j_gene: TRBJ2-7
len: 11
v_gene: TRBV6-1
CDR3aa: CASSSNYEQYF
CDR3nt: TGTGCCAGCAGTTCTAACTACGAGCAGTACTTC

d_gene: -
abundance: -
j_gene: TRBJ2-7
len: 14
v_gene: TRBV9
CDR3aa: CASSVGQNPYEQYF
CDR3nt: TGTGCCAGCAGCGTAGGTCAGAATCCCTACGAGCAGTACTTC

d_gene: TRBD1
abundance: once
j_gene: TRBJ1-4
len: 14
v_gene: TRBV6-5
CDR3aa: CASSLDRGNEKLFF
CDR3nt: TGTGCCAGCAGTTTGGACAGGGGAAATGAAAAACTGTTTTTT

d_gene: TRBD2
abundance: once
j_gene: TRBJ2-1
len: 16
v_gene: TRBV15
CDR3aa: CATSRPPLAGYNEQFF
CDR3nt: TGTGCCACCAGCAGACCCCCACTAGCGGGTTACAATGAGCAGTTCTTC

d_gene: -
abundance: -
j_gene: TRBJ2-7
len: 14
v_gene: TRBV7-8
CDR3aa: CASSLTSGYYEQYF
CDR3nt: TGTGCCAGCAGCTTAACAAGCGGCTACTACGAGCAGTACTTC

d_gene: TRBD1
abundance: -
j_gene: TRBJ1-2
len: 14
v_gene: TRBV27
CDR3aa: CASGIPGGSYGYTF
CDR3nt: TGTGCCAGCGGTATCCCAGGGGGATCCTATGGCTACACCTTC

d_gene: TRBD2
abundance: -
j_gene: TRBJ2-3
len: 14
v_gene: TRBV7-9
CDR3aa: CASSSSGSPDTQYF
CDR3nt: TGTGCCAGCTCCTCTAGCGGGAGCCCCGATACGCAGTATTTT

d_gene: TRBD1
abundance: -
j_gene: TRBJ2-7
len: 14
v_gene: TRBV30
CDR3aa: CAWSTGQGSYEQYF
CDR3nt: TGTGCCTGGAGTACCGGACAGGGGTCCTACGAGCAGTACTTC

d_gene: TRBD2
abundance: -
j_gene: TRBJ2-5
len: 14
v_gene: TRBV6-1
CDR3aa: CASSSRGGQETQYF
CDR3nt: TGTGCCAGCAGTTCCCGGGGGGGCCAAGAGACCCAGTACTTC

d_gene: TRBD2
abundance: -
j_gene: TRBJ2-7
len: 19
v_gene: TRBV4-1
CDR3aa: CASSQHTGVAGGREVGQYF
CDR3nt: TGCGCCAGCAGCCAACACACGGGGGTAGCGGGAGGTCGTGAAGTCGGGCAGTACTTC

d_gene: -
abundance: -
j_gene: TRBJ1-2
len: 13
v_gene: TRBV2
CDR3aa: CASTRTEIYGYTF
CDR3nt: TGTGCCAGCACCAGGACGGAAATCTATGGCTACACCTTC

d_gene: -
abundance: -
j_gene: TRBJ2-5
len: 16
v_gene: TRBV6-5
CDR3aa: CASSYSGGRGQETQYF
CDR3nt: TGTGCCAGCAGTTACTCAGGAGGACGGGGGCAAGAGACCCAGTACTTC

d_gene: -
abundance: -
j_gene: TRBJ1-3
len: 15
v_gene: TRBV27
CDR3aa: CASSLSFGSGNTIYF
CDR3nt: TGTGCCAGCAGTTTATCGTTCGGCTCTGGAAACACCATATATTTT

d_gene: -
abundance: once
j_gene: TRBJ2-3
len: 16
v_gene: TRBV7-2
CDR3aa: CASSLAGGGDSETQYF
CDR3nt: TGTGCCAGCAGCTTAGCTGGAGGAGGAGATAGTGAGACGCAGTATTTT

d_gene: -
abundance: -
j_gene: TRBJ1-5
len: 11
v_gene: TRBV7-9
CDR3aa: CASRLRQPQHF
CDR3nt: TGTGCCAGCCGACTCAGGCAGCCCCAGCATTTT

d_gene: -
abundance: few
j_gene: TRBJ2-7
len: 15
v_gene: TRBV5-4
CDR3aa: CASGNGVGASYEQYF
CDR3nt: TGTGCCAGCGGAAATGGGGTTGGGGCCTCCTACGAGCAGTACTTC

d_gene: TRBD1
abundance: once
j_gene: TRBJ2-1
len: 15
v_gene: TRBV18
CDR3aa: CASSPGTGGGNEQFF
CDR3nt: TGTGCCAGCTCACCAGGGACAGGGGGCGGCAATGAGCAGTTCTTC

d_gene: -
abundance: once
j_gene: TRBJ2-7
len: 14
v_gene: TRBV25-1
CDR3aa: CASSWAGNSYEQYF
CDR3nt: TGTGCCAGCAGTTGGGCAGGGAACTCCTACGAGCAGTACTTC

d_gene: -
abundance: -
j_gene: TRBJ2-5
len: 15
v_gene: TRBV5-1
CDR3aa: CASSLAGTRQETQYF
CDR3nt: TGCGCCAGCAGCTTGGCGGGGACGAGGCAAGAGACCCAGTACTTC

d_gene: -
abundance: -
j_gene: TRBJ1-3
len: 14
v_gene: TRBV18
CDR3aa: CASSIGGSGNTIYF
CDR3nt: TGTGCCAGCTCAATTGGCGGCTCTGGAAACACCATATATTTT

d_gene: -
abundance: many
j_gene: TRBJ2-2
len: 13
v_gene: TRBV4-1
CDR3aa: CASSRGLFGELFF
CDR3nt: TGCGCCAGCAGCCGGGGACTGTTCGGGGAGCTGTTTTTT

d_gene: TRBD2
abundance: -
j_gene: TRBJ2-7
len: 16
v_gene: TRBV6-6
CDR3aa: CASSTGLAGGSYEQYF
CDR3nt: TGTGCCAGCAGTACGGGACTAGCGGGAGGCTCCTACGAGCAGTACTTC

d_gene: -
abundance: -
j_gene: TRBJ1-5
len: 14
v_gene: TRBV28
CDR3aa: CASSPQWAEQPQHF
CDR3nt: TGTGCCAGCAGTCCCCAATGGGCTGAACAGCCCCAGCATTTT

d_gene: -
abundance: -
j_gene: TRBJ1-2
len: 14
v_gene: TRBV7-2
CDR3aa: CASSGTSGIYGYTF
CDR3nt: TGTGCCAGCAGCGGCACCAGCGGAATCTATGGCTACACCTTC

d_gene: TRBD1
abundance: -
j_gene: TRBJ1-2
len: 14
v_gene: TRBV5-1
CDR3aa: CASSSLQTGDGYTF
CDR3nt: TGCGCCAGCAGCTCCCTACAAACAGGGGATGGCTACACCTTC

d_gene: -
abundance: -
j_gene: TRBJ2-1
len: 14
v_gene: TRBV9
CDR3aa: CASSVEGPWNEQFF
CDR3nt: TGTGCCAGCAGCGTAGAGGGCCCCTGGAATGAGCAGTTCTTC

d_gene: TRBD2
abundance: -
j_gene: TRBJ2-5
len: 17
v_gene: TRBV10-2
CDR3aa: CASSVGLAGGSGETQYF
CDR3nt: TGCGCCAGCAGTGTCGGACTAGCGGGAGGCTCAGGAGAGACCCAGTACTTC

d_gene: TRBD1
abundance: -
j_gene: TRBJ2-7
len: 13
v_gene: TRBV19
CDR3aa: CASTPGGSYEQYF
CDR3nt: TGTGCCAGTACCCCAGGGGGCTCCTACGAGCAGTACTTC

d_gene: TRBD1
abundance: -
j_gene: TRBJ2-1
len: 17
v_gene: TRBV28
CDR3aa: CASKLTGGLNLASEQFF
CDR3nt: TGTGCCAGCAAACTAACAGGGGGTCTAAATCTAGCGTCTGAGCAGTTCTTC

d_gene: -
abundance: -
j_gene: TRBJ1-1
len: 13
v_gene: TRBV5-6
CDR3aa: CASSFWPNTEAFF
CDR3nt: TGTGCCAGCAGCTTTTGGCCGAACACTGAAGCTTTCTTT

d_gene: -
abundance: -
j_gene: TRBJ2-7
len: 13
v_gene: TRBV2
CDR3aa: CASSSGGFYEQYF
CDR3nt: TGTGCCAGCAGTTCCGGGGGTTTCTACGAGCAGTACTTC

d_gene: -
abundance: once
j_gene: TRBJ2-3
len: 15
v_gene: TRBV10-1
CDR3aa: CASSESNTGTDTQYF
CDR3nt: TGCGCCAGCAGTGAGTCGAACACGGGGACAGATACGCAGTATTTT

d_gene: TRBD2
abundance: -
j_gene: TRBJ2-3
len: 16
v_gene: TRBV9
CDR3aa: CASSVGPAGDTDTQYF
CDR3nt: TGTGCCAGCAGCGTAGGGCCAGCGGGAGACACAGATACGCAGTATTTT

d_gene: -
abundance: -
j_gene: TRBJ2-2
len: 18
v_gene: TRBV19
CDR3aa: CASSSRSGGLSNTGELFF
CDR3nt: TGTGCCAGTAGTTCCCGCAGTGGAGGACTCTCGAACACCGGGGAGCTGTTTTTT

d_gene: -
abundance: -
j_gene: TRBJ2-3
len: 12
v_gene: TRBV18
CDR3aa: CASSPGTDTQYF
CDR3nt: TGTGCCAGCTCACCGGGCACAGATACGCAGTATTTT

d_gene: -
abundance: -
j_gene: TRBJ2-7
len: 15
v_gene: TRBV11-2
CDR3aa: CASSSGESLAYEQYF
CDR3nt: TGTGCCAGCAGCTCGGGGGAATCCTTGGCCTACGAGCAGTACTTC